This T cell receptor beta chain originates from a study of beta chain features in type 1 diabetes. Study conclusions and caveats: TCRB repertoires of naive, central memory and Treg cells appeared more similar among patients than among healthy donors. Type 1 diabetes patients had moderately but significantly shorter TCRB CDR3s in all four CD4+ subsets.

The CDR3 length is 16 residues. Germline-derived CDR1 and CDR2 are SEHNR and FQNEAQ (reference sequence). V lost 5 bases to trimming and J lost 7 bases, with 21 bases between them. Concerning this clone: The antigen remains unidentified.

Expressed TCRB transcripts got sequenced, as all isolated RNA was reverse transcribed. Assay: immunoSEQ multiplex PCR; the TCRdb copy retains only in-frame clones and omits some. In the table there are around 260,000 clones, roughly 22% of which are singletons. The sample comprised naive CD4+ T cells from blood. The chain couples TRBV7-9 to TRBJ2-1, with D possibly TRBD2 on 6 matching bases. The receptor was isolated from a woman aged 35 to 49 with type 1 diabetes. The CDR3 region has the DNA TGTGCCAGCAGCCTCCCCCTAGCGCTTGGAAGGAATGAGCAGTTCTTC. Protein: CASSLPLALGRNEQFF.